This TCR beta chain was sequenced for a study of blood T cell repertoires in COVID-19 (dated by TCRdb to 2019 to 2021). Study-wide context: Collaborator samples came from the United States, Italy and Spain and covered acute and convalescent phases of COVID-19. The prospective study material was composed of cDNA or gDNA derived from T cells, B-cell-depleted T cells, or PBMCs. Subjects who had been exposed to COVID-19, were actively infected with it, or had recovered from it provided the deeply sampled blood TCRbeta repertoires that made up the dataset. A freely available public database, intended as a resource for researchers studying the immune response to SARS-CoV-2, is where the repertoires were released. Samples came from the ongoing ImmuneRACE study (first 160 participants) plus 1,254 subjects from 6 global collaborators. A de-identified subject ID, COVID-19 status, age in years and sex were almost always included in the sample metadata. Where HLA class I and class II types were available, the types were taken from metadata supplied by the sample provider, not from assay-based typing. General study outcomes and caveats: The amount of clinical and demographic metadata varied by source and participant and was provided uncurated.

One collaborating source in Seattle enrolled patients while the patients were actively infected and followed the patients over time throughout the course of disease. Collaborating institutions collected whole blood in K2EDTA tubes following their own protocols. Collaborator samples were shipped for TCRbeta analysis as frozen whole blood, isolated PBMCs, or DNA extracted from either sample type. Of note for this clone: Its recognized antigen is unknown. There are no base qualities to consult, and no much larger clone falls within one base.

TCRbeta CDR3 regions were amplified from genomic DNA using the immunoSEQ Assay, a bias-controlled multiplex PCR. Under the source paper's analysis protocol: Within the assay, amplification of reference gene primers was used to estimate how many nucleated cells each sample contained. To quantify the absolute abundance of each unique TCRbeta CDR3 rearrangement, sequence reads were collapsed and filtered. For each sample, productive Simpson clonality was calculated as the square root of Simpson's diversity index across productive rearrangements. TCRdb took over this immuneACCESS table, retaining in-frame rearrangements with V and J assigned. Such tables are incomplete; in checked studies, under half of the missing clones stem from an unresolved V gene, and the remainder is unexplained. From that table come the V and J calls and clone size; the DNA was used to work out D and trimming. Recorded for this sample are about 230,000 clones; under 85% of them occurred a single time. Jointly, the top ten make up over 1% of the sample.

The CDR3 spans 18 residues, from the cysteine through the phenylalanine. The kept DNA is CDR3 alone, 54 bases in frame from the first base. CDR1 is given as SGDLS and CDR2 as YYNGEE, both from the germline V gene. Relative to germline, V is missing 3 bases and J is missing 3 bases, with 15 bases of the junction outside any gene match. The specimen sequenced was peripheral blood. The chain is made from TRBV9 and TRBJ2-1; 7 bases in the middle match TRBD1. This sequence was found in a woman in her thirties with COVID-19, enrolled during active disease. The CDR3 protein sequence reads: CASSAPFHLTGVYNEQFF. In nucleotide form, the sequence is TGTGCCAGCAGCGCCCCCTTCCACTTAACAGGGGTCTACAATGAGCAGTTCTTC. When the CDR3 is completed using the reference TRBV9 and TRBJ2-1 genes on either side, the full variable domain is DSGVTQTPKHLITATGQRVTLRCSPRSGDLSVYWYQQSLDQGLQFLIQYYNGEERAKGNILERFSAQQFPDLHSELNLSSLELGDSALYFCASSAPFHLTGVYNEQFFGPGTRLTVL.